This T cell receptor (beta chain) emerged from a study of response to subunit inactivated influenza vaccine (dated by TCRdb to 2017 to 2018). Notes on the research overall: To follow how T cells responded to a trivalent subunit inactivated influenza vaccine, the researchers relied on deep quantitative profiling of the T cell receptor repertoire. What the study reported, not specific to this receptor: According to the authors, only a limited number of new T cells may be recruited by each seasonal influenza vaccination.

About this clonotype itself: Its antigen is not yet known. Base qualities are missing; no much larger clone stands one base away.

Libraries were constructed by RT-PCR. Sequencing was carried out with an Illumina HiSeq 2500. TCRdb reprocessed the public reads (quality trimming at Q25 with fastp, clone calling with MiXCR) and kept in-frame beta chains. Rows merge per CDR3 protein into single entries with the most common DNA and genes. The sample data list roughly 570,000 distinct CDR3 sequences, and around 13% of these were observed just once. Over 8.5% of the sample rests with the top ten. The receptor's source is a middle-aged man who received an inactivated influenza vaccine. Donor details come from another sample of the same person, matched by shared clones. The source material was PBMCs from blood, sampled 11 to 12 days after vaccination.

The CDR3 region: CASSSIGTGFHEQYF. In nucleotides, the sequence is TGTGCCAGCAGTTCCATCGGGACAGGATTCCACGAGCAGTACTTC. The chain couples TRBV12-3 or TRBV12-4 to TRBJ2-7, with 8 bases aligning to TRBD1. The CDR3 measures 15 amino acids from cysteine to phenylalanine. Only CDR3 DNA remains: 45 bases, in frame from the first base. Relative to germline, V is missing 4 bases and J is missing 5 bases, with 10 bases of the junction outside any gene match.